These 24 T cell receptor beta chains were sequenced from one sample in a study of cytomegalovirus exposure and HLA in healthy donors (dated by TCRdb to 2017 to 2019). Preparation of the library involved the immunoSEQ multiplex PCR assay. For the multiplex PCR, a mixture combining 60 forward primers for TCR Vbeta segments and 13 reverse primers for TCR Jbeta segments was used. TCRdb obtained this table from immuneACCESS and retained in-frame rearrangements with V and J assigned. These tables miss some clones; where compared with another copy, unresolved V genes account for less than half of the shortfall, and the remainder is unexplained. The sample has about 270,000 clones on record, roughly 70% of them singletons. The ten top clones hold approximately 2.5% of the sample. Source material: PBMCs. All receptors come from a female donor in good health and CMV-seronegative.

This chain links TRBV6-6 with TRBJ1-2; 10 bases are a match to TRBD1. V was clipped by 7 bases and J by 3 bases; unmatched bases: 5. Germline CDR1 is MNHNY and CDR2 is SVGAGI (reference sequence). The CDR3 runs 14 residues. CDR3 coding DNA: TGTGCCAGCAACTTGGGGACAGGGGACTATGGCTACACCTTC. This codes for CASNLGTGDYGYTF.

The chain employs TRBV2 and TRBJ2-1; 15 nucleotides align to TRBD2. The CDR3 is made up of 15 amino acids. J gave up 12 bases and V 5 bases, and 8 bases lay outside the gene matches. Germline loops: CDR1 SNHLY, CDR2 FYNNEI. CDR3 loop: CASSPGRGLAGGQFF. CDR3 nucleotide sequence: TGTGCCAGCAGTCCGGGTAGGGGACTAGCGGGGGGGCAGTTCTTC. The full variable domain, with the rest looked up from reference TRBV2 and TRBJ2-1, is EPEVTQTPSHQVTQMGQEVILRCVPISNHLYFYWYRQILGQKVEFLVSFYNNEISEKSEIFDDQFSVERPDGSNFTLKIRSTKLEDSAMYFCASSPGRGLAGGQFFGPGTRLTVL.

Only one count was recorded for this clone. This chain connects TRBV11-2 to TRBJ1-1; weak D call: TRBD1 (6 bases). Germline CDR1 is SGHAT and CDR2 is FQNNGV. There are 12 residues in the CDR3. Trimming pared 5 bases from V and 4 bases from J, leaving 8 bases between. The CDR3 is CASSTQGTEAFF. The CDR3 DNA reads TGTGCCAGCAGCACACAGGGCACTGAAGCTTTCTTT. The whole variable domain, remainder taken from reference TRBV11-2 and TRBJ1-1, is EAGVAQSPRYKIIEKRQSVAFWCNPISGHATLYWYQQILGQGPKLLIQFQNNGVVDDSQLPKDRFSAERLKGVDSTLKIQPAKLEDSAVYLCASSTQGTEAFFGQGTRLTVV.

This clone was found a few times. CDR3 in DNA: TGCGCCAGCAGCTATATACCGGGACAGGGGATAGATGAGCAGTTCTTC. Amino acids: CASSYIPGQGIDEQFF. This chain uses TRBV5-1 with TRBJ2-1; 10 bases align to TRBD1. The V segment lost 3 bases and the J segment 8 bases; nucleotides outside the gene matches: 11. The CDR3 is 16 residues long. Per the germline V gene, CDR1 is SGHRS and CDR2 is YFSETQ. Full variable domain (missing parts from reference TRBV5-1 and TRBJ2-1): KAGVTQTPRYLIKTRGQQVTLSCSPISGHRSVSWYQQTPGQGLQFLFEYFSETQRNKGNFPGRFSGRQFSNSRSEMNVSTLELGDSALYLCASSYIPGQGIDEQFFGPGTRLTVL.

The chain is built from TRBV11-2 and TRBJ1-5; 7 nucleotides match TRBD1. The CDR3 spans 15 residues. V lost 1 base, J lost 7 bases, and 7 bases stayed unmatched. Germline V gives CDR1 SGHAT, CDR2 FQNNGV. The CDR3 protein is CASSLGDSSGQPQHF. The CDR3 DNA is TGTGCCAGCAGCTTAGGGGACAGCTCGGGGCAGCCCCAGCATTTT. Drawing the rest from reference TRBV11-2 and TRBJ1-5, the complete variable domain is EAGVAQSPRYKIIEKRQSVAFWCNPISGHATLYWYQQILGQGPKLLIQFQNNGVVDDSQLPKDRFSAERLKGVDSTLKIQPAKLEDSAVYLCASSLGDSSGQPQHFGDGTRLSIL.

V gene TRBV5-5 combines with J gene TRBJ1-2; possibly TRBD1 for D (5 bases). There are 15 residues in the CDR3. From germline, CDR1 is SGHKS and CDR2 YYEKEE (reference sequence). V was pared by 2 bases and J by 0 bases, with 11 bases between. CDR3 amino acids: CASSLGASANYGYTF. The CDR3 DNA follows: TGTGCCAGCAGCTTAGGGGCCAGTGCTAACTATGGCTACACCTTC. Using reference TRBV5-5 and TRBJ1-2 for the parts outside the CDR3, the full variable domain is DAGVTQSPTHLIKTRGQQVTLRCSPISGHKSVSWYQQVLGQGPQFIFQYYEKEERGRGNFPDRFSARQFPNYSSELNVNALLLGDSALYLCASSLGASANYGYTFGSGTRLTVV.

The CDR3 here is CASSHSAGTSVYEQYF. As DNA, the CDR3 is TGTGCCAGCAGCCATAGCGCCGGGACTAGCGTCTACGAGCAGTACTTC. The chain employs TRBV12-1 and TRBJ2-7; the table's D call of TRBD2 was not tested on the DNA. TRBV12-1 is annotated as a pseudogene. There are 16 residues in the CDR3.

The CDR3 DNA reads TGCGCCAGCAGTGAGGGAATTGAGCAGTTCTTC. Translated: CASSEGIEQFF. The rearrangement links TRBV5-1 to TRBJ2-1; possibly TRBD2 for D (5 bases). In germline, CDR1 is SGHRS, CDR2 YFSETQ. The CDR3 spans 11 residues. The germline V and J ends were trimmed by 5 bases and 9 bases, with 9 bases remaining between them. Together with reference TRBV5-1 and TRBJ2-1, the CDR3 gives the full variable domain: KAGVTQTPRYLIKTRGQQVTLSCSPISGHRSVSWYQQTPGQGLQFLFEYFSETQRNKGNFPGRFSGRQFSNSRSEMNVSTLELGDSALYLCASSEGIEQFFGPGTRLTVL.

The J gene is TRBJ2-2, the V gene TRBV2; 7 bases are shared with TRBD1. The CDR3 loop spans 12 amino acids. Germline values: CDR1 SNHLY, CDR2 FYNNEI. Trimming cost V 9 bases and J 3 bases; bases outside gene matches: 1. CDR3 amino acids: CARQGYTGELFF. The DNA for the CDR3 is TGTGCCAGACAGGGGTACACCGGGGAGCTGTTTTTT.

The rearrangement uses TRBV11-2 and TRBJ2-2; 8 positions agree with TRBD2. The V gene end was trimmed by 5 bases and the J gene end by 5 bases; junction bases not matched to a gene: 13. The CDR3 runs 17 residues. CDR1 is SGHAT and CDR2 is FQNNGV in the germline V gene. The CDR3 here is CASSQGPGTSPTGELFF. CDR3 in DNA: TGTGCCAGCAGCCAGGGCCCCGGGACTAGTCCAACCGGGGAGCTGTTTTTT.

This clone has just one count. The chain couples TRBV14 to TRBJ1-1, with 8 nucleotides matching TRBD1. V lost 0 bases and J lost 0; bases outside the gene matches: 6. The germline V gene has CDR1 SGHDN and CDR2 FVKESK. The CDR3 is 17 residues long. The CDR3 is CASSQDLGTGVNTEAFF. DNA of the CDR3: TGTGCCAGCAGCCAAGATCTGGGGACAGGAGTGAACACTGAAGCTTTCTTT. Variable domain in full (rest from reference TRBV14 and TRBJ1-1): EAGVTQFPSHSVIEKGQTVTLRCDPISGHDNLYWYRRVMGKEIKFLLHFVKESKQDESGMPNNRFLAERTGGTYSTLKVQPAELEDSGVYFCASSQDLGTGVNTEAFFGQGTRLTVV.

On this clone itself: The junction departs from the called germline gene at one end, perhaps through a read error. This sequence joins TRBV4-1 and TRBJ2-7, with TRBD1 as a possible D gene (6 bases). Germline V gives CDR1 MGHRA, CDR2 YSYEKL. The length of the CDR3 is 16 residues. CDR3 in DNA: TGCACCAGCAGCCAGGAGAGGGGGACCCTAGCCTACGAGCAGTACTTC. Its protein is CTSSQERGTLAYEQYF.

J is TRBJ2-1 and V is TRBV28; possible D gene TRBD1, 6 bases. CDR1 and CDR2 (germline): MDHEN, SYDVKM. Trimming left V 6 bases short and J 8 bases short, with 23 bases between. The length of the CDR3 is 16 residues. CDR3 DNA sequence: TGTGCCAGCAGCCCTGGGGGCCCGGGTAAATGGGATGAGCAGTTCTTC. It encodes CASSPGGPGKWDEQFF.

This rearrangement joins TRBV19 to TRBJ1-1; no clear D gene. Germline CDR1 is LNHDA and CDR2 is SQIVND (reference sequence). The CDR3 loop spans 13 amino acids. Trimming removed 1 base from V and 0 bases from J, with 3 bases in between. The CDR3 DNA follows: TGTGCCAGTAGTATAGCAGTGAACACTGAAGCTTTCTTT. This sequence encodes CASSIAVNTEAFF.

The V call is TRBV28, the J call TRBJ1-6, with 8 bases identical to TRBD1. This CDR3 comprises 14 residues. The germline gives CDR1 MDHEN, CDR2 SYDVKM. The J segment lost 12 bases and the V segment lost 5 bases, leaving 9 bases of the junction unmatched. The CDR3 coding sequence is TGTGCCAGCAGTACCTCGGACAGGGTGGGACCCCTCCACTTT. Amino acids: CASSTSDRVGPLHF.

The chain is built from TRBV6-1 and TRBJ2-7; D is uncertain. Germline values: CDR1 MNHNS, CDR2 SASEGT. The CDR3 has 13 residues. Between the trimmed V and J ends, which lost 7 bases and 0 bases, there was a span of 10 bases. CDR3 sequence: CASNRGISYEQYF. In nucleotides, the CDR3 is TGTGCCAGCAATAGAGGAATCTCCTACGAGCAGTACTTC.

The chain joins TRBV5-4 to TRBJ2-5, with 7 positions matching TRBD2. TRBJ2-7 explains the end of the DNA better; the J call may be wrong. The V gene's germline CDR1 is SGHNT and CDR2 YYREEE (reference sequence). This CDR3 has 15 amino acids. The CDR3 loop is CASSPERGLSYEQYF. CDR3 nucleotides: TGTGCCAGCAGCCCCGAGCGGGGACTCTCCTACGAGCAGTACTTC.

This rearrangement joins TRBV6-4 to TRBJ1-1; D might be TRBD1 (5 bases). This CDR3 has 14 residues. The V end lost 6 bases, the J end lost 5 bases, and 16 bases lay between the germline ends. Germline CDR1 and CDR2: MRHNA and SNTAGT. CDR3 nucleotides: TGTGCCAGCAGCGCAGGGTTCGGGTCGACTGAAGCTTTCTTT. Translation gives CASSAGFGSTEAFF.

This chain links TRBV5-6 with TRBJ2-5; tentatively, D is TRBD1 (6 bases). The J call may be incorrect, as the DNA end agrees better with TRBJ2-7. This CDR3 contains 17 residues. Germline CDR1 and CDR2: SGHDT and YYEEEE. The CDR3, as DNA: TGTGCCAGCAGCCTTAACCATTACAGGGTAGACTCCTACGAGCAGTACTTC. Its protein is CASSLNHYRVDSYEQYF.

CDR3 coding DNA: TGTGCCAGCAGTTTATGGGGCAGGGGGAACAATCAGCCCCAGCATTTT. It encodes CASSLWGRGNNQPQHF. The rearrangement joins TRBV28 to TRBJ1-5; 7 nucleotides agree with TRBD1. Per germline, CDR1 MDHEN and CDR2 SYDVKM. CDR3 length: 16 amino acids. V shed 0 bases, J shed 3 bases, and the junction held 5 bases outside the gene matches. The full variable domain, completed using reference TRBV28 and TRBJ1-5, is DVKVTQSSRYLVKRTGEKVFLECVQDMDHENMFWYRQDPGLGLRLIYFSYDVKMKEKGDIPEGYSVSREKKERFSLILESASTNQTSMYLCASSLWGRGNNQPQHFGDGTRLSIL.

The chain uses TRBV28 and TRBJ1-2; D not certain. Trimming took 4 bases from V and 5 from J, leaving 8 bases between them. In germline, CDR1 is MDHEN, CDR2 SYDVKM. This CDR3 has 12 amino acids. CDR3 coding DNA: TGTGCCAGCAGTTCCCCAGGTTATGGCTACACCTTC. Translated, it gives CASSSPGYGYTF.

Only a few counts were recorded for this clone. CDR3 sequence: CAGNQAGGETQYF. In DNA form, the CDR3 reads TGTGCCGGAAATCAAGCGGGAGGAGAGACCCAGTACTTC. The rearrangement uses TRBV2 and TRBJ2-5; 9 nucleotides agree with TRBD2. CDR3 size: 13 residues. The V segment lost 11 bases and the J segment 4 bases; nucleotides outside the gene matches: 8. The germline gives CDR1 SNHLY, CDR2 FYNNEI.

In its sample, this clone was seen once. CDR3 nucleotides: TGTGCCAGCAGCTTAGTACAGGGGCGGTTCTACGAGCAGTACTTC. Protein product: CASSLVQGRFYEQYF. J is TRBJ2-5 and V is TRBV7-8, with 7 bases lining up with TRBD1. Matching the DNA end better, TRBJ2-7 makes the J call doubtful. Germline V gene lookup returns CDR1 SGHVS and CDR2 FQNEAQ. The length of the CDR3 is 15 residues.

This clone has only one observation. This chain joins TRBV4-2 and TRBJ2-1; 11 bases fit TRBD2. Germline-derived CDR1 and CDR2 are LGHNA and YNFKEQ. Losses at the gene ends were 3 bases for V and 8 bases for J; bases not matched to a gene: 9. The CDR3 contains 16 residues. CDR3 coding DNA: TGTGCCAGCAGCCATCCTTTAGCGGGAGGGTTCGATGAGCAGTTCTTC. This codes for CASSHPLAGGFDEQFF.